A selection of T cell receptor beta chains follows, all from one sample in a study of cytomegalovirus exposure and HLA in healthy donors. Repertoires were generated with immunoSEQ multiplex PCR, while TCRdb's copy carries only in-frame clones and drops some. This repertoire includes some 140,000 clones. Input material: PBMCs. These receptors were collected from a woman aged 60-75 years in good health and CMV-seronegative. CDR3s leave out the opening cysteine and the closing phenylalanine or tryptophan. Fields, in order: V gene, J gene, CDR3 protein.

TRBV5-8	TRBJ1-2	ASSRGQEGYGYT
TRBV9	TRBJ1-1	ASSMTGGGDTEAF
TRBV18	TRBJ2-2	ASSGTANTGELF
TRBV27	TRBJ1-6	ASGQGTRNSPLH
TRBV7-9	TRBJ1-1	ASSLWVDGTEAF
TRBV13	TRBJ2-1	ASSFSGMVSYNEQF
TRBV7-3	TRBJ2-2	ASSPQITGATNTGELF
TRBV12-5	TRBJ1-3	ASGLSTGRGNTIY
TRBV27	TRBJ1-1	ASSSGVTEAF
TRBV5-6	TRBJ2-3	ASSLGSVGTQY
TRBV27	TRBJ1-2	ASSPRLAGEYGYT
TRBV7-9	TRBJ1-4	ASSLFGTGVEKLF
TRBV2	TRBJ1-2	ASKLPVRVYGYT
TRBV28	TRBJ1-2	ASSPTVDRGRGFYGYT
TRBV6-1	TRBJ1-3	ASSEGAPGTSRRNTIY
TRBV7-9	TRBJ2-7	ASSQYSSYEQY
TRBV29-1	TRBJ1-1	SVTDLNTEAF
TRBV9	TRBJ2-1	ASTNSFNEQF
TRBV19	TRBJ2-7	ASSMGRSHSYEQY
TRBV19	TRBJ2-2	ASSIQGATGELF
TRBV28	TRBJ1-4	ASSSGQMINEKLF
TRBV2	TRBJ1-3	ASSGTGSGNTIY
TRBV4-2	TRBJ2-1	ASSQNWEGTPYNEQF
TRBV30	TRBJ1-5	AWRGTGNWGQPQH
TRBV7-2	TRBJ2-7	ASSLSDGRPSYEQY
TRBV7-2	TRBJ2-3	ASNLRAGNTDTQY
TRBV28	TRBJ1-1	ASKNSGRFYRSTEAF
TRBV7-8	TRBJ2-5	ASSPPPGLARETQY
TRBV2	TRBJ2-7	ASSPTGVGQQY